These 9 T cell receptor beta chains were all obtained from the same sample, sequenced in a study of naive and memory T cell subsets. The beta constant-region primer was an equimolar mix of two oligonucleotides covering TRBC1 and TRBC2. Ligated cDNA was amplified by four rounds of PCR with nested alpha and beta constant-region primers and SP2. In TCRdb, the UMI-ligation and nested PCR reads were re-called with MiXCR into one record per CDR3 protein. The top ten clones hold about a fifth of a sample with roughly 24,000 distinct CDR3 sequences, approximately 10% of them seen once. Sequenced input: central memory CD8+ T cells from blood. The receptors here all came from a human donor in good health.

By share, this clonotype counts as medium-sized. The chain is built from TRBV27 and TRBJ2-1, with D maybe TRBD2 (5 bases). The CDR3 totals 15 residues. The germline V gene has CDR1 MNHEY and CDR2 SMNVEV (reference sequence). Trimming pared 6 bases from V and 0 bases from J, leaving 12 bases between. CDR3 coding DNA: TGTGCCAGCAGCCTAGCCACCCCCTCCTACAATGAGCAGTTCTTC. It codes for CASSLATPSYNEQFF.

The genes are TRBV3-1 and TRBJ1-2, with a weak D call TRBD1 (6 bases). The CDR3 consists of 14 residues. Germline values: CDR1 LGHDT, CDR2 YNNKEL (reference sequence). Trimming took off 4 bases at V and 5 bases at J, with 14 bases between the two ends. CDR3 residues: CASSRRQDRYGYTF. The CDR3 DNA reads TGTGCCAGCAGCCGCCGACAGGATAGGTATGGCTACACCTTC.

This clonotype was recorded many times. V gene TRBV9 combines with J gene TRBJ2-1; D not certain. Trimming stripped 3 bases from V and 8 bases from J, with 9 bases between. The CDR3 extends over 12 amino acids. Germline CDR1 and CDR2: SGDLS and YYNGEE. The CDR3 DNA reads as TGTGCCAGCAGCGACGACTCTCATGAGCAGTTCTTC. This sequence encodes CASSDDSHEQFF.

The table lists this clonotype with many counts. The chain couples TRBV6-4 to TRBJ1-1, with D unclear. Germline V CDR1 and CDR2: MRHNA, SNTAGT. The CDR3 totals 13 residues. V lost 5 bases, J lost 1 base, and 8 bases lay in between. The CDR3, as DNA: TGTGCCAGCAGTAAGGACGGGAACACTGAAGCTTTCTTT. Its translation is CASSKDGNTEAFF.

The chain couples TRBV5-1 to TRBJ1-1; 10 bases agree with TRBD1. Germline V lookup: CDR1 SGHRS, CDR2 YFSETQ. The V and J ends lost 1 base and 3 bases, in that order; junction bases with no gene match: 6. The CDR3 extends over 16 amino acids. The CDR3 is CASSLIGGQGDTEAFF. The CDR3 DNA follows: TGCGCCAGCAGCTTGATAGGCGGACAGGGGGACACTGAAGCTTTCTTT.

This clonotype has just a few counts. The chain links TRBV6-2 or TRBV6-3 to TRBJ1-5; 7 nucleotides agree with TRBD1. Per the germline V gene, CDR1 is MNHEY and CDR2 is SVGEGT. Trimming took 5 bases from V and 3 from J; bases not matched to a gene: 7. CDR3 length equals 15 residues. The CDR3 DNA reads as TGTGCCAGCAGTAGCCAGGGGGGCGCCAATCAGCCCCAGCATTTT. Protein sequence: CASSSQGGANQPQHF.

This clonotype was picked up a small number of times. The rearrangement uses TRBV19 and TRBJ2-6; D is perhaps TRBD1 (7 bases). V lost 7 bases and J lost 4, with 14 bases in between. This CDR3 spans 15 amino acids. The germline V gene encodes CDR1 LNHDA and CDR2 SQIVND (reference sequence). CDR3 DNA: TGTGCCAGTACCACAGGGGCGGGAGGGGCCAACGTCCTGACTTTC. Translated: CASTTGAGGANVLTF.

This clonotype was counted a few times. The CDR3 spells CATSGGQGDTGELFF. As DNA, the CDR3 is TGTGCCACCAGCGGGGGACAGGGGGACACCGGGGAGCTGTTTTTT. The chain joins TRBV15 to TRBJ2-2; 11 bases map to TRBD1. The CDR3 spans 15 residues. Germline values: CDR1 LNHNV, CDR2 YYDKDF (reference sequence). Trimming removed 5 bases from V and 3 bases from J; junction bases left unmatched: 2.

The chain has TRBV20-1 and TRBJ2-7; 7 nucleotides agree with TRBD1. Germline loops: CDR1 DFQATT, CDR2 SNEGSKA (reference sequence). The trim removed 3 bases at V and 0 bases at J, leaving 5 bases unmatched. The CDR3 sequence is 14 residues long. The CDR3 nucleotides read TGCAGTGCTAGTGGGGACAGCTTCTCCTACGAGCAGTACTTC. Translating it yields CSASGDSFSYEQYF.